Sequencing of this T cell receptor beta chain was carried out in a study of beta chain features in type 1 diabetes. At the level of the study: All samples yielded 107,917,701 examined sorted cells.

This CDR3 has 16 residues. Sequenced material consisted of expressed TCRB transcripts (all of the isolated RNA was reverse transcribed). Libraries were prepared by immunoSEQ multiplex PCR; TCRdb keeps only in-frame clonotypes and omits some of them. The table includes 20,000 to 25,000 clones, more than 60% detected once. General study results and limits: Moderate but significant shortening of TCRB CDR3s was recorded in all four CD4+ subsets from Type 1 diabetes patients.

In regard to this clone: The antigen remains unidentified.

The material sequenced was Tregs from blood. This sequence joins TRBV21-1 and TRBJ2-7; the D segment call TRBD1 is taken from the table without a DNA check. TRBV21-1 is listed as a pseudogene. The clonotype was recovered from a woman aged 40-49 years in good health. The CDR3 DNA is TGTGCCAGCCCCCTGGGCCCCCGGCCGTTCTCCTACGAGCAGTACTTC. Translated, it gives CASPLGPRPFSYEQYF.